Below, 3 T cell receptor beta chains from the same sample are listed, as sequenced in a study of CD8 T cells in Susac syndrome. Random hexamers served to reverse transcribe about 0.45 to 1 ug RNA. TCRdb redid the calling of the immunoSEQ multiplex PCR reads with MiXCR, one entry per CDR3 protein. This sample has some 300,000 distinct CDR3 sequences, with about 85% found just once. Sample: CD8+ T cells from PBMCs. The source of these receptors is a human donor with multiple sclerosis.

Of note for this clonotype: As the CDR3 is not closed by the conserved phenylalanine or tryptophan, this likely results from a read error. V usage is TRBV2 and J usage is TRBJ1-1, with D unclear. CDR3 length: 14 residues. Trimming shortened V by 2 bases and J by 4 bases, and 11 bases separated the two germline ends. Per germline, CDR1 SNHLY and CDR2 FYNNEI. In DNA form, the CDR3 reads TGTGCCAGCAGTGAAATAGGCGAGGGCACTGAAGCTTTCCTT. Its translation: CASSEIGEGTEAFL.

The chain uses TRBV6-2 or TRBV6-3 and TRBJ1-2; D call uncertain. CDR1 MNHEY and CDR2 SVGEGT come from the germline V gene. The CDR3 totals 16 residues. V lost 6 bases and J lost 4, with 21 bases in between. The CDR3 protein is CASRGPRVWTGYGYTF. The DNA for the CDR3 is TGTGCCAGCAGAGGGCCCCGAGTGTGGACGGGCTATGGCTACACCTTC.

The rearrangement links TRBV5-5 to TRBJ1-1; D gene uncertain. V was shortened by 4 bases and J by 0 bases, with 19 bases between the two germline ends. The germline V gene encodes CDR1 SGHKS and CDR2 YYEKEE (reference sequence). CDR3 length: 17 amino acids. CDR3 coding DNA: TGTGCCAGCAGCAACTCAGCGGAGTCAGAGATGAACACTGAAGCTTTCTTT. Amino acids: CASSNSAESEMNTEAFF.